Listed here is a single TCR beta chain. What it binds is not known. Generated by immunoSEQ multiplex PCR, the TCRdb table keeps only in-frame clones and is missing some. The sample lists about 2.1 million clones; just under 95% were seen once. Cells designated naive CD8 were CD45RO-negative and were positively selected for CCR7, with terminally differentiated effector memory CD45RA+ cells excluded. Trimming cost V 4 bases and J 2 bases, with 10 bases left between them. Germline-derived CDR1 and CDR2 are MNHEY and SMNVEV (reference sequence). The CDR3 covers 14 residues. The data stem from a study of shared clonotypes between healthy human individuals. Findings and caveats of the study: Some naive CD4 clonotypes, roughly 4.7%, turned up in common across several donors.

The sequenced sample consisted of naive CD8+ T cells from PBMCs. This receptor was obtained from a young man in good health. Some clones in this sample may be carry-over from other donors' samples. The chain recombines TRBV27 with TRBJ2-3, with D perhaps assigned TRBD1 or TRBD2 (6 bases each). This CDR3 reads CASSWRGATDTQYF. The CDR3 DNA reads TGTGCCAGCAGTTGGAGGGGGGCCACAGATACGCAGTATTTT.